Each of the 20 T cell receptor beta chains below was sequenced from the same sample in a study of identical twins. TCRdb passed the 5' RACE reads through MiXCR, listing each CDR3 protein once. The data show some 500,000 distinct CDR3 sequences, 13% to 15% seen once. This sample was shared with a second study, whose subject was yellow fever vaccine responses in identical twins.

The sequencing input was CD4+ T cells sorted from blood. These receptors all stem from a woman under 30 in good health.

This clonotype appeared a few times. The genes are TRBV5-4 and TRBJ2-7, with 12 bases matching TRBD1. The CDR3 sequence is 22 residues long. Trimming removed 5 bases from V and 4 bases from J; junction bases left unmatched: 28. The V gene's germline CDR1 is SGHNT and CDR2 YYREEE (reference sequence). In nucleotides, the CDR3 is TGTGCCAGCAGTTGGCTAATCCGGGACAGGGGGCTGTTGAGCGGGATACGATACGAGCAGTACTTC. Residues: CASSWLIRDRGLLSGIRYEQYF. Using reference TRBV5-4 and TRBJ2-7 for the parts outside the CDR3, the full variable domain is ETGVTQSPTHLIKTRGQQVTLRCSSQSGHNTVSWYQQALGQGPQFIFQYYREEENGRGNFPPRFSGLQFPNYSSELNVNALELDDSALYLCASSWLIRDRGLLSGIRYEQYFGPGTRLTVT.

The sample holds a few counts of this clonotype. CDR3 in amino acids: CASSPPSYNSPLHF. DNA for the CDR3: TGTGCCAGCAGTCCCCCCTCCTATAATTCACCCCTCCACTTT. The chain employs TRBV28 and TRBJ1-6, with D unresolved. Germline lookup yields CDR1 MDHEN and CDR2 SYDVKM. The CDR3 runs 14 residues. The V end was cut by 5 bases, the J end by 0 bases, with 5 bases between.

The chain links TRBV25-1 to TRBJ2-2, with D tentatively TRBD1 (6 bases). The CDR3 sequence is 13 residues long. Between the trimmed V and J ends, which lost 3 bases and 6 bases, there was a span of 8 bases. Looked up from germline, CDR1 is MGHDK and CDR2 is SYGVNS. The CDR3 protein is CASSDRGAGELFF. The CDR3 DNA follows: TGTGCCAGCAGTGACAGGGGTGCCGGGGAGCTGTTTTTT.

This clonotype turned up a few times. This chain joins TRBV6-2 or TRBV6-3 and TRBJ1-5; D not certain. Trimming shortened V by 7 bases and J by 9 bases, and 7 bases separated the two germline ends. CDR1 is MNHEY, CDR2 SVGEGT, per germline. The CDR3 totals 10 residues. CDR3 sequence: CASNRRPQHF. The CDR3 nucleotides are TGTGCCAGCAACCGCCGGCCCCAGCATTTT.

This chain's CDR3 is CASSEWTSGRKQYF. The CDR3 bases are TGTGCCAGCAGCGAGTGGACTAGCGGGAGGAAGCAGTATTTT. This chain connects TRBV5-5 to TRBJ2-3, with 14 bases fitting TRBD2. With 4 bases clipped from V and 11 bases from J, the junction kept 6 bases outside the gene matches. The CDR3 loop spans 14 amino acids. Germline V gene lookup returns CDR1 SGHKS and CDR2 YYEKEE (reference sequence).

This clonotype was recorded a few times. The chain uses TRBV6-2 or TRBV6-3 and TRBJ2-1, with D maybe TRBD2 (5 bases). The V gene lost 9 bases and the J gene lost 3 bases, with 21 bases spanning the gap. In germline, CDR1 is MNHEY, CDR2 SVGEGT. This CDR3 has 16 residues. CDR3 protein: CARGSSPAANYNEQFF. The CDR3 coding sequence is TGTGCCAGAGGCTCCTCTCCAGCGGCAAACTACAATGAGCAGTTCTTC.

This clonotype was counted a few times. A junction boundary mismatches the germline segment, possibly from a read error. V is TRBV7-7 and J is TRBJ2-1, with D perhaps TRBD1 (5 bases). Germline V gene lookup returns CDR1 SSHAT and CDR2 FNYEAQ (reference sequence). The CDR3 extends over 13 amino acids. The CDR3 spells CASSLDRFNEQFF. The CDR3 nucleotides are TGTGCTAGCAGCTTAGACAGATTCAATGAGCAGTTCTTC.

The rearrangement uses TRBV24-1 and TRBJ2-1, with 7 bases lining up with TRBD1. Germline CDR1 and CDR2: KGHDR and SFDVKD. This CDR3 has 15 amino acids. V lost 5 bases, J lost 3 bases, and 6 bases stayed unmatched. The CDR3 bases are TGTGCCACCAGTGGCTTTAGACAGGGCTACAATGAGCAGTTCTTC. This codes for CATSGFRQGYNEQFF.

This clonotype was found a few times. This chain links TRBV6-5 with TRBJ1-5; D gene unclear. The V and J ends lost 6 bases and 1 base respectively, with 4 bases between them. The germline V gene has CDR1 MNHEY and CDR2 SVGAGI. CDR3 length equals 12 residues. The CDR3 nucleotides read TGTGCCAGCAGCAACAGCAATCAGCCCCAGCATTTT. Amino acid sequence: CASSNSNQPQHF.

V and J are TRBV5-1 and TRBJ2-5, with TRBD1 matching over 10 bases. Germline V gene data show CDR1 as SGHRS and CDR2 as YFSETQ. There are 14 residues in the CDR3. With V trimmed by 5 bases and J by 2 bases, 3 bases remained unmatched. CDR3 bases: TGCGCCAGCAGACCGGGACAGGGGCAAGAGACCCAGTACTTC. This gives the protein CASRPGQGQETQYF.

This chain connects TRBV2 to TRBJ2-1; D call uncertain. The length of the CDR3 is 13 residues. Germline V gene data show CDR1 as SNHLY and CDR2 as FYNNEI. V was shortened by 6 bases and J by 9 bases, with 15 bases between the two germline ends. The CDR3 DNA reads TGTGCCAGCAGCGCAGACTTGATCGGTGAGCAGTTCTTC. Translated: CASSADLIGEQFF.

The J gene is TRBJ2-1, the V gene TRBV7-3; D is uncertain. The length of the CDR3 is 13 residues. The V end was cut by 5 bases, the J end by 7 bases, with 12 bases between. Germline CDR1 SGHTA, CDR2 FQGTGA. CDR3 sequence reads: CASSVGRVNEQFF. The CDR3 DNA reads as TGTGCCAGCAGCGTCGGACGCGTAAATGAGCAGTTCTTC.

J is TRBJ2-1 and V is TRBV5-1; 9 nucleotides line up with TRBD2. V lost 2 bases and J lost 8; bases outside the gene matches: 8. Germline CDR1 and CDR2: SGHRS and YFSETQ. The CDR3 runs to 15 residues. CDR3 loop: CASSLGGRASDEQFF. The CDR3 DNA is TGCGCCAGCAGCTTAGGCGGGAGGGCCTCGGATGAGCAGTTCTTC.

This clonotype was seen a handful of times. This chain connects TRBV11-2 to TRBJ2-5; 14 bases are shared with TRBD2. The CDR3 is 17 residues long. CDR1 is SGHAT and CDR2 is FQNNGV in the germline V gene. V was clipped by 5 bases and J by 1 base; unmatched bases: 6. In nucleotides, the CDR3 is TGTGCCAGCAGCCCCCGGGGACTAGCGGGGGTCCAAGAGACCCAGTACTTC. This sequence encodes CASSPRGLAGVQETQYF.

This clonotype was detected a few times. The chain joins TRBV2 to TRBJ2-1, with 10 bases aligning to TRBD2. The CDR3 has 13 residues. From germline, CDR1 is SNHLY and CDR2 FYNNEI. With 8 bases clipped from V and 12 bases from J, the junction kept 10 bases outside the gene matches. CDR3 loop: CASSPSGSLLQFF. The CDR3 region has the DNA TGTGCCAGCTCGCCTAGCGGGAGTCTTTTGCAGTTCTTC. Looking up the rest from reference TRBV2 and TRBJ2-1 gives the full variable domain: EPEVTQTPSHQVTQMGQEVILRCVPISNHLYFYWYRQILGQKVEFLVSFYNNEISEKSEIFDDQFSVERPDGSNFTLKIRSTKLEDSAMYFCASSPSGSLLQFFGPGTRLTVL.

By share, this clonotype counts as medium-sized. In nucleotides, the CDR3 is TGTGCCAGCAGCTTAAGTGTCCATAATTCACCCCTCCACTTT. This codes for CASSLSVHNSPLHF. The chain recombines TRBV7-6 with TRBJ1-6; no reliable D call. Trimming took 2 bases from V and 5 from J, leaving 7 bases between them. The V gene's germline CDR1 is SGHVS and CDR2 FNYEAQ. The CDR3 totals 14 residues.

Ten or more counts support this clonotype. V usage is TRBV27 and J usage is TRBJ2-3; D may be TRBD1 (5 bases). The germline V gene has CDR1 MNHEY and CDR2 SMNVEV (reference sequence). The CDR3 is 13 amino acids. Trimming shortened V by 10 bases and J by 0 bases, and 11 bases separated the two germline ends. In DNA form, the CDR3 reads TGTGCCACACCGACAGTTAGCACAGATACGCAGTATTTT. It encodes CATPTVSTDTQYF.

This clonotype was picked up a small number of times. The junction and the germline gene differ at one end; a read error may be behind it. The chain couples TRBV20-1 to TRBJ2-7, with 10 positions matching TRBD2. CDR1 and CDR2 from the germline V gene are DFQATT and SNEGSKA (reference sequence). The CDR3 consists of 14 residues. The CDR3 protein is CSARTSGGGYEQYF. Written as DNA, the CDR3 is TGCAGCGCTAGGACTAGCGGAGGCGGCTACGAGCAGTACTTC.

This clonotype has ten or more counts. V usage is TRBV28 and J usage is TRBJ2-1, with TRBD1 matching 9 bases. Germline assignment: CDR1 MDHEN and CDR2 SYDVKM. The CDR3 loop spans 16 amino acids. The V and J ends lost 4 bases and 3 bases, in that order; junction bases with no gene match: 7. CDR3 amino acids: CASSSPGTGSYNEQFF. In DNA form, the CDR3 reads TGTGCCAGCAGTTCGCCGGGGACAGGGAGCTACAATGAGCAGTTCTTC.

This chain joins TRBV12-3 or TRBV12-4 and TRBJ2-1; 9 bases agree with TRBD2. V lost 7 bases, J lost 6 bases, and 10 bases stayed unmatched. CDR3 length: 15 amino acids. The CDR3 DNA reads as TGTGCCAGCATTCGAGACGTGACTAGCGGCAATGAGCAGTTCTTC. Its protein is CASIRDVTSGNEQFF.